A selection of T cell receptor beta chains follows, all from one sample in a study of cytomegalovirus exposure and HLA in healthy donors. Some clones are missing from TCRdb's copy, which holds only in-frame ones; the method was immunoSEQ multiplex PCR. The profile shows 100,000 to 150,000 clones, roughly 74% of them singletons. What was sequenced was PBMCs. These receptors were collected from a man aged 35-49 years in good health and CMV-seronegative. Both conserved end residues are part of each CDR3. D genes are given only for firm matches. Where a row states a size, it is once, few, many or the class of an expanded clone; other rows omit it.

D gene: TRBD1; clone size: .; J gene: TRBJ2-4; V gene: TRBV6-6; CDR3 DNA: TGTGCCAGCAGTCCCGGGACAGTGAGAGCCAAAAACATTCAGTACTTC; CDR3 protein: CASSPGTVRAKNIQYF
D gene: TRBD1; clone size: .; J gene: TRBJ1-4; V gene: TRBV6-6; CDR3 DNA: TGTGCCAGCAGCGACAGGGCAACTAATGAAAAACTGTTTTTT; CDR3 protein: CASSDRATNEKLFF
D gene: TRBD1; clone size: few; J gene: TRBJ1-1; V gene: TRBV19; CDR3 DNA: TGTGCCAGTAGTACACGGACAGGCCTTGAAGCTTTCTTT; CDR3 protein: CASSTRTGLEAFF
D gene: .; clone size: .; J gene: TRBJ2-1; V gene: TRBV6-5; CDR3 DNA: TGTGCCAGCAGTTACTTTTTAGAGACAACCGAGAATGAGCAGTTCTTC; CDR3 protein: CASSYFLETTENEQFF
D gene: .; clone size: .; J gene: TRBJ2-7; V gene: TRBV4-1; CDR3 DNA: TGCGCCAGCAGCCCGTGGGGGGGCAGCGCGTTCTACGAGCAGTACTTC; CDR3 protein: CASSPWGGSAFYEQYF
D gene: .; clone size: few; J gene: TRBJ1-5; V gene: TRBV2; CDR3 DNA: TGTGCCAGCAGTAACATCGACAGTCTCAATCAGCCCCAGCATTTT; CDR3 protein: CASSNIDSLNQPQHF
D gene: TRBD1; clone size: .; J gene: TRBJ2-1; V gene: TRBV10-3; CDR3 DNA: TGTGCCATCAGTGAGAGGGGGCAGGGGGCGGCGGTACATGAGCAGTTCTTC; CDR3 protein: CAISERGQGAAVHEQFF
D gene: .; clone size: .; J gene: TRBJ1-1; V gene: TRBV5-1; CDR3 DNA: TGCGCCAGCAGCTTGGTAGTGAACACTGAAGCTTTCTTT; CDR3 protein: CASSLVVNTEAFF
D gene: .; clone size: few; J gene: TRBJ2-7; V gene: TRBV11-1; CDR3 DNA: TGTGCCAGCAGCCCAGGGCTCGCCTACGAGCAGTACTTC; CDR3 protein: CASSPGLAYEQYF
D gene: TRBD1; clone size: .; J gene: TRBJ2-5; V gene: TRBV6-5; CDR3 DNA: TGTGCCAGCAGAACAGGGGAAGAGACCCAGTACTTC; CDR3 protein: CASRTGEETQYF
D gene: .; clone size: .; J gene: TRBJ1-3; V gene: TRBV9; CDR3 DNA: TGTGCCAGCAGCGTAGATCCAGGGGAAGGAAACACCATATATTTT; CDR3 protein: CASSVDPGEGNTIYF
D gene: .; clone size: few; J gene: TRBJ2-7; V gene: TRBV5-4; CDR3 DNA: TGTGCCAGCAGCTTGAGGGGGGGCTCCTACGAGCAGTACTTC; CDR3 protein: CASSLRGGSYEQYF
D gene: TRBD2; clone size: .; J gene: TRBJ2-3; V gene: TRBV15; CDR3 DNA: TGTGCCACCAGCAGAGGGGGAAGCGGGGGAAACACAGATACGCAGTATTTT; CDR3 protein: CATSRGGSGGNTDTQYF
D gene: .; clone size: .; J gene: TRBJ1-1; V gene: TRBV27; CDR3 DNA: TGTGCCAGCAGTTTAAGGAGGGAGCGGCTGAACACTGAAGCTTTCTTT; CDR3 protein: CASSLRRERLNTEAFF